These 26 T cell receptor beta chains were all obtained from the same sample, sequenced in a study of blood T cell repertoires in COVID-19. The table came from immunoSEQ multiplex PCR; TCRdb's copy has only in-frame clones and leaves some out. The sample contains 200,000 to 250,000 clones, roughly 84% of which appear only once. The sample consisted of peripheral blood. The source of these receptors is a woman between 35 and 50 years old who had recovered from COVID-19.

This clone has just one count. The CDR3 reads CASSPELAGGGETQYF. The CDR3 DNA sequence: TGTGCCAGCAGCCCAGAATTAGCGGGAGGTGGGGAGACCCAGTACTTC. J is TRBJ2-5 and V is TRBV7-2; 10 bases agree with TRBD2. The CDR3 length is 16 residues. Trimming took 5 bases from V and 5 from J; bases not matched to a gene: 11. Germline V gives CDR1 SGHTA, CDR2 FQGNSA.

The chain combines TRBV6-2 or TRBV6-3 with TRBJ1-5; the match to TRBD1 covers 8 bases. The CDR3 spans 18 residues. V lost 5 bases, J lost 0 bases, and 12 bases stayed unmatched. CDR1 and CDR2 from the germline V gene are MNHEY and SVGEGT. The CDR3 nucleotides read TGTGCCAGCAGTAGATTACGACAGGGGTCAAATAGCAATCAGCCCCAGCATTTT. Translated: CASSRLRQGSNSNQPQHF.

The table lists this clone with a few counts. V and J are TRBV19 and TRBJ1-4; 8 bases align to TRBD1. Germline V CDR1 and CDR2: LNHDA, SQIVND (reference sequence). The CDR3 runs 16 residues. V lost 6 bases and J lost 0; bases outside the gene matches: 6. The CDR3 coding sequence is TGTGCCAGTAGGGTAGACAGGGGTACAACTAATGAAAAACTGTTTTTT. Its protein product is CASRVDRGTTNEKLFF.

The chain employs TRBV6-5 and TRBJ2-5, with 11 bases matching TRBD2. Trimming at V came to 2 bases and at J to 4 bases, leaving 3 bases not matched to a gene. This CDR3 has 15 residues. CDR1 MNHEY and CDR2 SVGAGI come from the germline V gene. The CDR3 loop reads CASSYLAGGGETQYF. The DNA for the CDR3 is TGTGCCAGCAGTTACCTAGCGGGGGGCGGAGAGACCCAGTACTTC.

The chain links TRBV20-1 to TRBJ2-7, with unresolved D. The germline gives CDR1 DFQATT, CDR2 SNEGSKA (reference sequence). The CDR3 totals 10 residues. Trimming took off 3 bases at V and 6 bases at J, with 6 bases between the two ends. CDR3 sequence reads: CSASRVEQYF. The CDR3 region has the DNA TGCAGTGCTAGTCGTGTCGAGCAGTACTTC.

V and J are TRBV28 and TRBJ1-2, with 7 bases identical to TRBD1. The junction had 14 bases not matched to a gene; V was cut back by 5 bases and J by 5 bases. The CDR3 length is 16 residues. CDR1 and CDR2 from the germline V gene are MDHEN and SYDVKM. DNA for the CDR3: TGTGCCAGCAGTCAGTTAGCCGGGACAGCCGCATATGGCTACACCTTC. Translation gives CASSQLAGTAAYGYTF.

The rearrangement joins TRBV27 to TRBJ2-7, with 7 positions matching TRBD2. The trim removed 6 bases at V and 0 bases at J, leaving 8 bases unmatched. Germline V gene data show CDR1 as MNHEY and CDR2 as SMNVEV (reference sequence). The length of the CDR3 is 15 residues. DNA of the CDR3: TGTGCCAGCAGCCGCCAGCGCGGGAGCTCCTACGAGCAGTACTTC. Translation: CASSRQRGSSYEQYF.

The rearrangement links TRBV4-3 to TRBJ1-3; a weak D match, TRBD1 (5 bases). This CDR3 region has 15 residues. The germline V and J ends were trimmed by 0 bases and 4 bases, with 10 bases remaining between them. Germline lookup yields CDR1 LGHNA and CDR2 YSLEER. The chain's CDR3 is CASSQEGAGGNTIYF. The CDR3 DNA is TGCGCCAGCAGCCAAGAAGGTGCAGGGGGAAACACCATATATTTT.

This clone was counted once. The rearrangement links TRBV29-1 to TRBJ1-2; D not certain. CDR1 and CDR2 from the germline V gene are SQVTM and ANQGSEA. Trimming took 2 bases from V and 6 from J, leaving 10 bases between them. This CDR3 is 12 amino acids long. This CDR3 is CSVEWSPNGYTF. CDR3 DNA: TGCAGCGTTGAATGGAGTCCAAATGGCTACACCTTC.

The chain carries TRBV29-1 and TRBJ1-2, with 11 bases aligning to TRBD1. This CDR3 has 15 residues. J was trimmed by 6 bases and V by 0 bases; bases with no gene match: 6. The germline V gene has CDR1 SQVTM and CDR2 ANQGSEA. CDR3 nucleotides: TGCAGCGTTGAAGATTTTGGACAGGGGGCAGATGGCTACACCTTC. It is translated as CSVEDFGQGADGYTF. The full variable domain, its missing parts supplied by reference TRBV29-1 and TRBJ1-2, is SAVISQKPSRDICQRGTSLTIQCQVDSQVTMMFWYRQQPGQSLTLIATANQGSEATYESGFVIDKFPISRPNLTFSTLTVSNMSPEDSSIYLCSVEDFGQGADGYTFGSGTRLTVV.

This clone was counted between two and nine times. The rearrangement joins TRBV5-1 to TRBJ2-2; D uncertain. The germline V and J ends were trimmed by 4 bases and 6 bases, with 7 bases remaining between them. The CDR3 extends over 12 amino acids. Germline V gene sequence: CDR1 SGHRS, CDR2 YFSETQ. CDR3 amino acids: CASSTESGELFF. CDR3 in DNA: TGCGCCAGCAGCACAGAATCCGGGGAGCTGTTTTTT.

This clone was detected once. This chain joins TRBV7-9 and TRBJ2-5; 11 bases match TRBD2. The CDR3 runs to 15 residues. CDR1 SEHNR and CDR2 FQNEAQ come from the germline V gene (reference sequence). V was clipped by 7 bases and J by 1 base; unmatched bases: 5. As DNA, the CDR3 is TGTGCCAGCACCAAAGGACTAGCGGGCCAAGAGACCCAGTACTTC. It specifies CASTKGLAGQETQYF.

This clone was counted a single time. The chain is built from TRBV6-4 and TRBJ2-7; 7 bases align to TRBD1. Germline CDR1 is MRHNA and CDR2 is SNTAGT. V lost 7 bases and J lost 0; bases outside the gene matches: 6. The length of the CDR3 is 14 residues. DNA of the CDR3: TGTGCCAGCATTCCGGGACAGTGCTCCTACGAGCAGTACTTC. It yields the protein CASIPGQCSYEQYF.

This sequence joins TRBV7-9 and TRBJ2-5; 12 bases fit TRBD1. This CDR3 spans 17 amino acids. The germline V gene encodes CDR1 SEHNR and CDR2 FQNEAQ (reference sequence). V was pared by 6 bases and J by 3 bases, with 11 bases of the junction left unmatched. The CDR3 spells CASSYTGTGGLKETQYF. CDR3 nucleotides: TGTGCCAGCAGTTATACCGGGACAGGGGGCCTCAAAGAGACCCAGTACTTC.

This sequence joins TRBV28 and TRBJ1-5; D is ambiguous. V gave up 3 bases and J gave up 0 bases, with 15 bases separating them. The CDR3 extends over 17 amino acids. Per germline, CDR1 MDHEN and CDR2 SYDVKM. CDR3 in DNA: TGTGCCAGCAGTTTCCGACTCTCCCTTCATAGCAATCAGCCCCAGCATTTT. This translates into CASSFRLSLHSNQPQHF.

The V and J genes are TRBV19 and TRBJ2-5, with 9 bases fitting TRBD1. Per the germline V gene, CDR1 is LNHDA and CDR2 is SQIVND (reference sequence). This CDR3 is built from 16 residues. With V trimmed by 3 bases and J by 4 bases, 9 bases remained unmatched. CDR3 protein: CASSIPGQGRRETQYF. Written as DNA, the CDR3 is TGTGCCAGTAGTATCCCGGGACAGGGAAGGCGAGAGACCCAGTACTTC.

The CDR3: CASSPGLAGQRTDTQYF. The CDR3 coding sequence is TGTGCCAGCAGCCCAGGACTAGCGGGACAGCGCACAGATACGCAGTATTTT. This chain uses TRBV7-9 with TRBJ2-3; 12 nucleotides align to TRBD2. The CDR3 contains 17 residues. With V trimmed by 5 bases and J by 1 base, 7 bases remained unmatched. Germline V gene sequence: CDR1 SEHNR, CDR2 FQNEAQ (reference sequence).

This clone has only a few counts. For the CDR3, the DNA is TGTGCCAGCAGCCATCCCCTCCGGGACAGGGTGCTTGGCTACACCTTC. Protein: CASSHPLRDRVLGYTF. V is TRBV3-1 (or the pseudogene TRBV3-2) and J is TRBJ1-2; 9 bases fit TRBD1. Per the germline V gene, CDR1 is LGHDT and CDR2 is YNNKEL (reference sequence). The CDR3 runs to 16 residues. V was clipped by 3 bases and J by 7 bases; unmatched bases: 12.

The chain carries TRBV24-1 and TRBJ1-1; 8 bases are shared with TRBD1. The CDR3 is made up of 14 amino acids. V trimming: 2 bases; J trimming: 6 bases; junction bases outside the gene matches: 4. Germline assignment: CDR1 KGHDR and CDR2 SFDVKD. CDR3 coding DNA: TGTGCCACCAGTGATTCCCCGGACAGGGCTGAAGCTTTCTTT. Its protein product is CATSDSPDRAEAFF.

This clone was counted only a few times. The rearrangement links TRBV21-1 to TRBJ1-1; the table assigns TRBD1, which was not confirmed against the DNA. TRBV21-1 is described as a pseudogene. This CDR3 contains 17 residues. DNA of the CDR3: TGTGCCAGCAGCAAAGCGCTCGCCGGGACAGGGGGCCCTGAAGCTTTCTTT. Translating it yields CASSKALAGTGGPEAFF.

The J gene is TRBJ2-2, the V gene TRBV11-3; weak D call: TRBD1 (6 bases). CDR3 length: 15 amino acids. V lost 5 bases and J 0 bases, leaving 10 bases between the germline ends. Germline V gene sequence: CDR1 SGHNT, CDR2 YENEEA. CDR3 protein: CASSPRDTNTGELFF. The CDR3 region has the DNA TGTGCCAGCAGCCCCCGGGACACGAACACCGGGGAGCTGTTTTTT.

The rearrangement joins TRBV19 to TRBJ1-5, with 8 bases identical to TRBD1. This CDR3 has 15 amino acids. The trim removed 5 bases at V and 5 bases at J, leaving 8 bases unmatched. Germline V gene data show CDR1 as LNHDA and CDR2 as SQIVND (reference sequence). In nucleotides, the CDR3 is TGTGCCAGTAGTTCCCGGCAGGGGGCATATCAGCCCCAGCATTTT. Translation gives CASSSRQGAYQPQHF. The variable domain in full, completed from reference TRBV19 and TRBJ1-5, reads DGGITQSPKYLFRKEGQNVTLSCEQNLNHDAMYWYRQDPGQGLRLIYYSQIVNDFQKGDIAEGYSVSREKKESFPLTVTSAQKNPTAFYLCASSSRQGAYQPQHFGDGTRLSIL.

The chain couples TRBV25-1 to TRBJ1-4, with 7 bases identical to TRBD1. This CDR3 contains 16 residues. The V gene end was trimmed by 3 bases and the J gene end by 1 base; junction bases not matched to a gene: 5. Germline V gives CDR1 MGHDK, CDR2 SYGVNS. The CDR3 sequence is CASSDRQGVTNEKLFF. DNA for the CDR3: TGTGCCAGCAGTGATAGGCAGGGGGTAACTAATGAAAAACTGTTTTTT. The complete variable domain, with remaining parts taken from reference TRBV25-1 and TRBJ1-4, reads EADIYQTPRYLVIGTGKKITLECSQTMGHDKMYWYQQDPGMELHLIHYSYGVNSTEKGDLSSESTVSRIRTEHFPLTLESARPSHTSQYLCASSDRQGVTNEKLFFGSGTQLSVL.

The count of this clone is one. The chain combines TRBV7-9 with TRBJ1-6, with D possibly being TRBD1 (6 bases). With 8 bases removed from V and 10 bases from J, the gap between germline ends came to 18 bases. The CDR3 covers 14 residues. Germline V gives CDR1 SEHNR, CDR2 FQNEAQ (reference sequence). The DNA of the CDR3 is TGTGCCAGCCAGACTTATACCAGGGGATCACCCCTCCACTTT. It is translated as CASQTYTRGSPLHF.

This clone was seen only once. This chain uses TRBV18 with TRBJ2-1; TRBD2 agrees at 13 bases. Germline loops: CDR1 KGHSH, CDR2 LQKENI. The CDR3 totals 15 residues. The J segment lost 4 bases and the V segment lost 5 bases, leaving 2 bases of the junction unmatched. CDR3 sequence: CASSTSGREYNEQFF. For the CDR3, the DNA is TGTGCCAGCTCAACTAGCGGGAGGGAATACAATGAGCAGTTCTTC.

This clone was observed a single time. The chain is built from TRBV18 and TRBJ2-5, with 7 bases fitting TRBD2. Germline assignment: CDR1 KGHSH and CDR2 LQKENI. The CDR3 consists of 15 residues. With V trimmed by 6 bases and J by 5 bases, 12 bases remained unmatched. In DNA, the CDR3 is TGTGCCAGCTCCCCCCCTCGAGGTAGCGGGGAGACCCAGTACTTC. It yields the protein CASSPPRGSGETQYF.